The rows below give T cell receptor beta chains drawn from one sample of a study of vaccination effects on CD4 cells after COVID-19. The data were produced by immunoSEQ multiplex PCR, yet TCRdb's version contains in-frame clones alone and is incomplete. The table lists tens of thousands of clones, under 70% of them singletons. These receptors' targets are unknown. Source: CD4+ T cells from PBMCs cultured without peptide, taken after COVID-19 vaccination. Source of these receptors: a human donor who received a COVID-19 vaccine. The conserved cysteine and the conserved F or W are not part of the CDR3 here. A D gene is named only where the DNA matches it firmly. Rows give clone size only sometimes, using once, few, many, or a class for an expanded clone.

once TRBJ2-5 TRBD1 TRBV25-1 ASSEPTGLETQY
- TRBJ2-7 TRBD1 TRBV19 ASSILPSPGGYEQY
- TRBJ2-7 TRBD2 TRBV5-4 ASRKGGTSGMESYEQY
- TRBJ1-2 - TRBV14 ASSQDRISYT
- TRBJ2-2 - TRBV2 ASSKGAGELF
once TRBJ2-5 TRBD2 TRBV3-1/TRBV3-2 ASSNWTSVQETQY
- TRBJ2-7 TRBD2 TRBV7-6 ASSAASGGADTYEQY
- TRBJ2-7 - TRBV6-5 ASSRIDTRPYEQY
- TRBJ1-1 - TRBV7-9 ASSFGGARTEAF
- TRBJ1-1 - TRBV5-1 ASSLFSGYTEAF
- TRBJ1-1 - TRBV5-5 ASSLGIGRTNTEAF
- TRBJ1-2 - TRBV5-1 ASSSRAQTNYGYT
- TRBJ2-1 TRBD2 TRBV11-2 ASSTQTSLGHNEQF
- TRBJ2-1 - TRBV12-3/TRBV12-4 ASAREGNEQF
- TRBJ1-3 - TRBV18 ASSQQGSGNTIY
- TRBJ1-2 TRBD1 TRBV10-1 ASSGRTGAYDGYT
- TRBJ1-1 - TRBV5-4 ASSLITAIGNTEAF
- TRBJ2-1 - TRBV7-9 ASSSLGGPYNEQF
few TRBJ2-7 - TRBV12-3/TRBV12-4 ASSGTSPQY
few TRBJ1-1 - TRBV18 ASSPPGMNTEAF
- TRBJ1-6 - TRBV4-2 ASSQVLQGKNSPLH
- TRBJ2-2 TRBD2 TRBV4-1 ASSQASGRVNTGELF
- TRBJ1-2 - TRBV25-1 ASSERTQGRSAGYT
- TRBJ2-6 TRBD1 TRBV9 ASSPRRTGNSGANVLT
- TRBJ2-7 TRBD2 TRBV6-5 ASSYSAGGPYEQY
- TRBJ1-2 TRBD1 TRBV27 ASSSRQGAVGYT
- TRBJ2-3 TRBD1 TRBV29-1 SVARGPGGTDTQY
- TRBJ2-7 - TRBV7-9 ASSLVMVLFSDGPYEQY
- TRBJ1-4 - TRBV3-1/TRBV3-2 ASSQFGGLSEKLF
- TRBJ1-1 - TRBV18 ASSPAGQNTEAF
- TRBJ2-5 TRBD2 TRBV25-1 ASSRGGLQETQY
- TRBJ2-7 - TRBV5-1 ASKPDMGLYEQY
- TRBJ2-1 - TRBV11-3 ASSPMEGGGEQF
- TRBJ2-7 TRBD2 TRBV2 ASCPWGGGRAGEQY
- TRBJ2-2 TRBD1 TRBV4-1 ASSQPDRGLGGELF
- TRBJ1-6 TRBD1 TRBV7-9 ASSFGAGGERSPLH
- TRBJ2-1 TRBD1 TRBV2 ASSETGTGVPNEQF
- TRBJ2-1 TRBD2 TRBV12-5 ASGLVVSGEAYNEQF
- TRBJ2-4 - TRBV30 AWSKEPKNIQY
- TRBJ2-7 TRBD1 TRBV5-8 ASSFSQGDVGY
few TRBJ2-2 TRBD2 TRBV7-9 ASSSGLEGTGELF
- TRBJ1-2 TRBD1 TRBV5-1 ASRGAGGNGYT
- TRBJ2-1 TRBD2 TRBV7-2 ASSARLAGGPKSYNEQF
- TRBJ2-3 - TRBV2 ASRPQITDTQY
few TRBJ1-5 - TRBV19 ASSPRPDQPQH
- TRBJ2-3 - TRBV5-1 ASSLQGLSTDTQY
- TRBJ2-1 TRBD1 TRBV10-3 AISDPLPGQLQKASYNEQF
- TRBJ1-2 TRBD1 TRBV6-5 ASIPLPGGYGYT
- TRBJ2-1 TRBD2 TRBV27 ASKTSGSTNEQF
- TRBJ1-5 - TRBV3-1/TRBV3-2 ASSQAGHNQPQH
- TRBJ2-7 TRBD1 TRBV19 ASRETGGGYEQY
- TRBJ2-1 TRBD2 TRBV25-1 ASSSGTSGRLNEQF
- TRBJ2-5 - TRBV5-8 ASSPEGGREETQY